What follows describes a single T cell receptor beta chain. Its antigen is still unknown. The record originates from a study of cytomegalovirus exposure and HLA in healthy donors. Study-wide results and limits: The study put about 180 TCR beta chains on its list as cytomegalovirus-associated.

The CDR3 sequence is 15 residues long. Germline V gene data show CDR1 as SEHNR and CDR2 as FQNEAQ (reference sequence). V was clipped by 5 bases and J by 0 bases; unmatched bases: 6. Data came from immunoSEQ multiplex PCR; TCRdb stores just in-frame clones and leaves some out. This table holds over 150,000 clones, just under 90% found once. This rearrangement joins TRBV7-9 to TRBJ2-7, with 8 bases that match TRBD2. This receptor was obtained from a woman between 18 and 30 years old in good health and CMV-seropositive. Sequenced input: PBMCs. The CDR3, as DNA: TGTGCCAGCAGCCGTACTAGCGGAGGCTCCTACGAGCAGTACTTC. Translating gives CASSRTSGGSYEQYF.